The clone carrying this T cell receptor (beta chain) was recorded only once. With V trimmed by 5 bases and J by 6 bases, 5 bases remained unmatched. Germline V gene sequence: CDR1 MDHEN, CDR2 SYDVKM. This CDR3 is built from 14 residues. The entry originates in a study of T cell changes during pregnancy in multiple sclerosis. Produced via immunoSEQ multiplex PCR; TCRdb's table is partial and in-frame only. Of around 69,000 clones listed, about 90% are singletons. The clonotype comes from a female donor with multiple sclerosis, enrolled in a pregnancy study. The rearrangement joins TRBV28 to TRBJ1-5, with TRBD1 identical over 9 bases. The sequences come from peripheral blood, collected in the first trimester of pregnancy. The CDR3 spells CASSPTGGTQPQHF. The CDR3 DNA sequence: TGTGCCAGCAGTCCAACAGGGGGCACTCAGCCCCAGCATTTT.